Listed here are 2 T cell receptor beta chains from one sample, sequenced in a study of STAT5B mutations in CD4+ large granular lymphocyte leukemia. The table came from immunoSEQ multiplex PCR; TCRdb's copy has only in-frame clones and leaves some out. This repertoire shows 40,000 to 50,000 clones, 84% found once; its top ten account for less than 0.4%. Sequenced sample: CD4+ T cells from blood buffy coats. These receptors were taken from a human donor in good health.

The J gene is TRBJ1-6, the V gene TRBV5-1; D is uncertain. The CDR3 runs 16 residues. V was cut by 5 bases and J by 0 bases, with 12 bases left in between. The germline gives CDR1 SGHRS, CDR2 YFSETQ. The CDR3 coding sequence is TGCGCCAGCAGGCCGGCTTGGAGCTCCTATAATTCACCCCTCCACTTT. Translation: CASRPAWSSYNSPLHF. The full variable domain, rest sourced from reference TRBV5-1 and TRBJ1-6, is KAGVTQTPRYLIKTRGQQVTLSCSPISGHRSVSWYQQTPGQGLQFLFEYFSETQRNKGNFPGRFSGRQFSNSRSEMNVSTLELGDSALYLCASRPAWSSYNSPLHFGNGTRLTVT.

The V gene is TRBV9, the J gene TRBJ2-1; 12 bases match TRBD2. CDR3 length: 16 residues. Germline V gene sequence: CDR1 SGDLS, CDR2 YYNGEE. The J segment lost 0 bases and the V segment lost 4 bases, leaving 2 bases of the junction unmatched. CDR3 in amino acids: CASSQTSGSSYNEQFF. The CDR3 nucleotides read TGTGCCAGCAGCCAGACTAGCGGGAGCTCCTACAATGAGCAGTTCTTC.